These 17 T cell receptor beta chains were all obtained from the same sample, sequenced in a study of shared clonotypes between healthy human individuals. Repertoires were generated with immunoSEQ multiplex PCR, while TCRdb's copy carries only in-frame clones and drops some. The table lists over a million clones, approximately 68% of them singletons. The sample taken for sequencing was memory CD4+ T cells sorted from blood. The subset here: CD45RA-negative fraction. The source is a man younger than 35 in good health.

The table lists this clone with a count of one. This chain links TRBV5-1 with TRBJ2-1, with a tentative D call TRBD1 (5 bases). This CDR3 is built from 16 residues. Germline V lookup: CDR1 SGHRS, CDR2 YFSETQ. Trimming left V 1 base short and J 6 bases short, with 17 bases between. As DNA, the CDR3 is TGCGCCAGCAGCTTGATCCCGACAGCCGAACTCAATGAGCAGTTCTTC. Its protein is CASSLIPTAELNEQFF. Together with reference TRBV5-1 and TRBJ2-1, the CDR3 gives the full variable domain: KAGVTQTPRYLIKTRGQQVTLSCSPISGHRSVSWYQQTPGQGLQFLFEYFSETQRNKGNFPGRFSGRQFSNSRSEMNVSTLELGDSALYLCASSLIPTAELNEQFFGPGTRLTVL.

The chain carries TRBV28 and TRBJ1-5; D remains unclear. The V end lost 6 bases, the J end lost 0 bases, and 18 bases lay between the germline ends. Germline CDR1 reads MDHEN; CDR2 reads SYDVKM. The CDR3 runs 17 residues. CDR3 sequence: CASRDRTIKYSNQPQHF. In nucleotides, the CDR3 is TGTGCCAGCAGGGATAGGACGATAAAATATAGCAATCAGCCCCAGCATTTT.

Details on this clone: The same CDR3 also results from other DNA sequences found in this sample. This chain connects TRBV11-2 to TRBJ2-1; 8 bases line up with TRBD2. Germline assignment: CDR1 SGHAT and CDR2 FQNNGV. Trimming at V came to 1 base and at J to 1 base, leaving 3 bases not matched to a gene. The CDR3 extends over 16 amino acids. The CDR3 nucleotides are TGTGCCAGCAGCTTAGTGAGCGGGGGTTCCTACAATGAGCAGTTCTTC. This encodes CASSLVSGGSYNEQFF.

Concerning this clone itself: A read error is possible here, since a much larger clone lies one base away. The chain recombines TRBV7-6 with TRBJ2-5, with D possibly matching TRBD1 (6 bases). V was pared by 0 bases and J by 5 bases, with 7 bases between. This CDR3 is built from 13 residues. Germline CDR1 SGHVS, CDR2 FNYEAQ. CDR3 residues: CASSLAGAETQYF. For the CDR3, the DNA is TGTGCCAGCAGCTTAGCGGGGGCGGAGACCCAGTACTTC.

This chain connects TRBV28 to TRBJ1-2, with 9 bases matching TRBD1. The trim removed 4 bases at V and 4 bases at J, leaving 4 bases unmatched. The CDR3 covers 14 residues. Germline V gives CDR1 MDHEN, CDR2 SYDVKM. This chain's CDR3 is CASSSGQGFYGYTF. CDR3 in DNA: TGTGCCAGCAGTTCGGGACAGGGTTTCTATGGCTACACCTTC.

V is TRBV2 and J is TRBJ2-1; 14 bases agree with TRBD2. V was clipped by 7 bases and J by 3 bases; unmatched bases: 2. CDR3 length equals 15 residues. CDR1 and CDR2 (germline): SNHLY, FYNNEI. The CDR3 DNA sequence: TGTGCCAGCACCGGGACTAGCGGGGGCTACAATGAGCAGTTCTTC. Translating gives CASTGTSGGYNEQFF.

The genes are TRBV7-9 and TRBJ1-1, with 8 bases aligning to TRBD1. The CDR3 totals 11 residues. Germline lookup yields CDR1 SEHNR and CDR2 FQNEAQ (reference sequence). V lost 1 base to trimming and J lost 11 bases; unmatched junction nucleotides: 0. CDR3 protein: CASSLGQGAFF. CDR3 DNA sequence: TGTGCCAGCAGCTTAGGACAGGGGGCTTTCTTT.

CDR3 loop: CASQGQDSYNEQFF. Written as DNA, the CDR3 is TGTGCCAGCCAAGGACAGGACTCCTACAATGAGCAGTTCTTC. The chain joins TRBV11-2 to TRBJ2-1, with 7 bases fitting TRBD1. CDR1 is SGHAT, CDR2 FQNNGV, per germline. This CDR3 is built from 14 residues. The V and J ends lost 8 bases and 0 bases, in that order; junction bases with no gene match: 4. Full variable domain (remainder filled in from reference TRBV11-2 and TRBJ2-1): EAGVAQSPRYKIIEKRQSVAFWCNPISGHATLYWYQQILGQGPKLLIQFQNNGVVDDSQLPKDRFSAERLKGVDSTLKIQPAKLEDSAVYLCASQGQDSYNEQFFGPGTRLTVL.

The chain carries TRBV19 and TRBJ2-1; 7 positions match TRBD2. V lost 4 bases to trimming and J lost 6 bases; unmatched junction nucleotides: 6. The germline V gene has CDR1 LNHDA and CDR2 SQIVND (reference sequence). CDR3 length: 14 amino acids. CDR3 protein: CASSRTRGPNEQFF. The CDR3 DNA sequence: TGTGCCAGTAGTAGGACTAGAGGCCCCAATGAGCAGTTCTTC.

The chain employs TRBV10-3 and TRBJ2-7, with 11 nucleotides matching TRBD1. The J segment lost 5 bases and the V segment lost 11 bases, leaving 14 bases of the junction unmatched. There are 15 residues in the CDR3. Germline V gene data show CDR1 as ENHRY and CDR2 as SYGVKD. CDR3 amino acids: CAAVGGTGGFDEQYF. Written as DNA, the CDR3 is TGTGCCGCAGTCGGTGGGACAGGGGGATTTGACGAGCAGTACTTC.

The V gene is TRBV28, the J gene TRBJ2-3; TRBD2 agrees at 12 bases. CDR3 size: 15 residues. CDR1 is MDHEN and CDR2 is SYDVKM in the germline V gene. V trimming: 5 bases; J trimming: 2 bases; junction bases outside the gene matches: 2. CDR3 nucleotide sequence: TGTGCCAGCAGTAGACTAGCGGGGGCCACAGATACGCAGTATTTT. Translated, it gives CASSRLAGATDTQYF.

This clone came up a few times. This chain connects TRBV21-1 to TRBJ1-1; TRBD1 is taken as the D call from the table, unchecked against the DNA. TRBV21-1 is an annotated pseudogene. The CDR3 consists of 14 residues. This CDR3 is CARAETGFNTEAFF. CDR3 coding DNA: TGTGCCAGGGCAGAAACAGGATTTAACACTGAAGCTTTCTTT.

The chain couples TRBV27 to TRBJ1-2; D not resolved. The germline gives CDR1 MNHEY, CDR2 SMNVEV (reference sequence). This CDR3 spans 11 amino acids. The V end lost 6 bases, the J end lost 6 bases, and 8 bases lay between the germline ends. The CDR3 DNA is TGTGCCAGCAGGGGTGGGGATGGCTACACCTTC. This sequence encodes CASRGGDGYTF.

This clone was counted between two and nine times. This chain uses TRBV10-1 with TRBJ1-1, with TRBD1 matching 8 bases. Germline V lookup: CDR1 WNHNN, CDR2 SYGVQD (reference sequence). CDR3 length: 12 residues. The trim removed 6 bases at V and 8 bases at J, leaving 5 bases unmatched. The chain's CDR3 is CASSPGQGEAFF. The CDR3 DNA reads TGCGCCAGCAGCCCCGGACAGGGAGAAGCTTTCTTT.

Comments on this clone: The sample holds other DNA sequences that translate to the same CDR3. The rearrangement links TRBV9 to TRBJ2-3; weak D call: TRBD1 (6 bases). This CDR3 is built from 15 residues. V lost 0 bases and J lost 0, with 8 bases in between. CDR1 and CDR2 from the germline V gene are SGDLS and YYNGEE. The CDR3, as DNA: TGTGCCAGCAGCGTAGGTCAGGGGAGCACAGATACGCAGTATTTT. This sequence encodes CASSVGQGSTDTQYF.

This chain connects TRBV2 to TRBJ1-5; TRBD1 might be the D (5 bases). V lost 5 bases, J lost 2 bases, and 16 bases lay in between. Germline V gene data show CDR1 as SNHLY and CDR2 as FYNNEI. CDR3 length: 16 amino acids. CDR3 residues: CASSWDPERGNQPQHF. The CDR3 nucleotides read TGTGCCAGCAGTTGGGACCCCGAGCGGGGCAATCAGCCCCAGCATTTT.

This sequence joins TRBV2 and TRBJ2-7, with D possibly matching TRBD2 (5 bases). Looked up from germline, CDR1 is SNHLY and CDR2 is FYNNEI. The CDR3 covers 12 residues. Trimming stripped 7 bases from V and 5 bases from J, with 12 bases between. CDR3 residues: CASNRGSHEQYF. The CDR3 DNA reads TGTGCCAGCAATCGGGGAAGCCACGAGCAGTACTTC.